A selection of T cell receptor beta chains follows, all from one sample in a study of T cell repertoires in cytomegalovirus infection. One entry per CDR3 protein, called by TCRdb with MiXCR from the reads. The sample has about 830,000 distinct CDR3 sequences; over 25% are singletons. These receptors' targets are unknown. Sequencing used cultured CD8+ T cells from PBMCs, obtained from culture after CMV antigen stimulation. These receptors came from a human donor in good health (CMV status not recorded). Some clones in this sample may be carry-over from other donors' samples. Both conserved end residues are part of each CDR3. A D gene is named only where the DNA matches it firmly. Size values are once, few and many counts, or a class for expanded clones, and some rows have none.

V	J	D	size	DNA	CDR3
TRBV2	TRBJ2-5	TRBD2	few	TGTGCCACCCGACGGGCAGGTAGCGGGGGGGCCCGGGAGACCCAGTACTTC	CATRRAGSGGARETQYF
TRBV7-9	TRBJ2-3	TRBD2	-	TGTGCCAGCAGCCTAAATCCGGGACTAGCGGGAGGAGATACGCAGTATTTT	CASSLNPGLAGGDTQYF
TRBV7-9	TRBJ2-5	-	few	TGTGCCAGCAGCTTAGCGGTGGGACGAGAGACCCAGTACTTC	CASSLAVGRETQYF
TRBV28	TRBJ1-1	-	few	TGTGCCAGCAGTTTCGATGGGGGTTACACTGAAGCTTTCTTT	CASSFDGGYTEAFF
TRBV28	TRBJ1-6	TRBD1	few	TGTGCCAGCAGGGACAGGGAAAATAATTCACCCCTCCACTTT	CASRDRENNSPLHF
TRBV25-1	TRBJ2-1	-	few	TGTGCCAGCAGTGAATACGGGGGACAGAGGCTTTTCGATGAGCAGTTCTTC	CASSEYGGQRLFDEQFF
TRBV7-8	TRBJ1-1	-	many	TGTGCCAGCAGTCCAAATTTTGAAGCTTTCTTT	CASSPNFEAFF
TRBV6-2/TRBV6-3	TRBJ1-5	-	many	TGTGCCAGCAGTTACAGGCGGGACACCGAAACTTATAGCAATCAGCCCCAGCATTTT	CASSYRRDTETYSNQPQHF
TRBV7-3	TRBJ2-3	-	-	TGTGCCAGCAGCCACGTAGGAGCTCCAGATACGCAGTATTTT	CASSHVGAPDTQYF
TRBV13	TRBJ1-3	-	-	TGTGCCAGCAGCTTTTGGGGGCAGGTTGGAAACACCATATATTTT	CASSFWGQVGNTIYF
TRBV7-2	TRBJ2-2	TRBD1	many	TGTGCCAGCAGCTTCCCAGGACAGGGGCCTAACGGGGAGCTGTTTTTT	CASSFPGQGPNGELFF
TRBV5-4	TRBJ2-7	TRBD1	-	TGTGCCAGCAGCCCTAGACAGGGGTTCTCCTACGAGCAGTACTTC	CASSPRQGFSYEQYF
TRBV12-3/TRBV12-4	TRBJ1-5	-	-	TGTGCCAGCAGTTTTTTTGGGGGGCGCGATCAGCCCCAGCATTTT	CASSFFGGRDQPQHF
TRBV4-1	TRBJ1-2	-	-	TGCGCCAGCAGCCAGCAGGGTCTCGGCAACTATGGCTACACCTTC	CASSQQGLGNYGYTF
TRBV7-3	TRBJ2-1	TRBD1	few	TGTGCCAGCAGCCTGCGGGACAGGCGTTCTTATGAGCAGTTCTTC	CASSLRDRRSYEQFF
TRBV6-5	TRBJ1-1	-	-	TGTGCCAGCAACTCGGGGGGGAACACTGAAGCTTTCTTT	CASNSGGNTEAFF
TRBV27	TRBJ2-1	-	-	TGTGCCAGCAGTTCCGTCATAAATGAGCAGTTCTTC	CASSSVINEQFF
TRBV6-6	TRBJ2-7	-	-	TGTGCCAGCAGTCCCCAACCGGGAGTTCTCACCTACGAGCAGTACTTC	CASSPQPGVLTYEQYF
TRBV19	TRBJ2-7	-	many	TGTGCCAGTAGTATAGGCGAAGGGTACGAGCAGTACTTC	CASSIGEGYEQYF
TRBV7-8	TRBJ1-4	TRBD1	-	TGTGCCAGCAGCTTTGGGACAGGGGGACTCAGGGGGGAAAAACTGTTTTTT	CASSFGTGGLRGEKLFF
TRBV20-1	TRBJ1-2	-	-	TGCAGTGCTCCTGCGACAGAATCCTCCCTTCATGGCTACACCTTC	CSAPATESSLHGYTF
TRBV19	TRBJ2-1	-	-	TGTGCCAGTAGTCTAGGGGGGAGGACAGTCGTCCTCAATGAGCAGTTCTTC	CASSLGGRTVVLNEQFF
TRBV27	TRBJ1-5	-	-	TGTGCCAACAGTGGGTGGGGCAATCAGCCCCAGCATTTT	CANSGWGNQPQHF
TRBV6-1	TRBJ2-7	-	few	TGTGCCAGCTTGGAGGGCGCGGTCTCCTACGAGCAGTACTTC	CASLEGAVSYEQYF
TRBV6-6	TRBJ2-2	TRBD1	-	TGTGCCAGCACCCAGGGACAGGGGGCGCATCGGCACACCGGGGAGCTGTTTTTT	CASTQGQGAHRHTGELFF
TRBV7-3	TRBJ1-1	-	many	TGTGCCAGCAGAGTCGGCGGGGCGAACACTGAAGCTTTCTTT	CASRVGGANTEAFF
TRBV7-9	TRBJ1-3	-	-	TGTGCCAGCAGCTTAAAGGGAGCTCCGTCTTCCCCCTCTGGAAACACCATATATTTT	CASSLKGAPSSPSGNTIYF
TRBV7-8	TRBJ2-6	-	many	TGTGCCAGCAGCTTAGATCCCCTCGGGACTGGGGCCAACGTCCTGACTTTC	CASSLDPLGTGANVLTF
TRBV7-9	TRBJ2-7	TRBD1	many	TGTGCCAGCAGCTCGAGGGGACAGCAGGCAATCTACGAGCAGTACTTC	CASSSRGQQAIYEQYF
TRBV6-6	TRBJ1-2	-	-	TGTGCCAGCAGTCAGGGTATTAGGGATGGCTACACCTTC	CASSQGIRDGYTF
TRBV7-8	TRBJ2-7	-	many	TGTGCCAGCAGCTTACGCCTCGAATTGGGCTACGAGCAGTACTTC	CASSLRLELGYEQYF
TRBV15	TRBJ2-1	-	once	TGTGCCACCAGGCCTAATAGCGATGAGCAGTTCTTC	CATRPNSDEQFF
TRBV27	TRBJ2-7	-	-	TGTGCCAGCAAACTACCAGGGGTTCACGAGCAGTACTTC	CASKLPGVHEQYF
TRBV7-8	TRBJ1-1	-	-	TGTGCCAGCAGCCCCCCAGCTACAGGGAGAGCCGACACTGAAGCTTTCTTT	CASSPPATGRADTEAFF
TRBV19	TRBJ2-5	-	-	TGTGCCAGTAGTTCGGCGGCCAGGGGAGGCGAGACCCAGTACTTC	CASSSAARGGETQYF
TRBV12-3/TRBV12-4	TRBJ2-5	TRBD1	few	TGTGCCAGCAGTCCGAGCCTTAGGGGGCTCCAAGAGACCCAGTACTTC	CASSPSLRGLQETQYF
TRBV7-8	TRBJ2-1	-	many	TGTGCCAGCAGCTTAGGGTCTTTAACCTCCTACAATGAGCAGTTCTTC	CASSLGSLTSYNEQFF
TRBV7-6	TRBJ2-3	TRBD2	-	TGTGCCAGCAAAGCGGGGAGCAACACAGATACGCAGTATTTT	CASKAGSNTDTQYF
TRBV5-6	TRBJ1-2	-	-	TGTGCCAGCAGTCTTCCTCCCGCGGGTAGAGGCTACACCTTC	CASSLPPAGRGYTF
TRBV6-5	TRBJ1-1	TRBD1	few	TGTGCCAGCAGTTACTCCTCAGGGGGCGCGAACACTGAAGCTTTCTTT	CASSYSSGGANTEAFF
TRBV10-3	TRBJ2-5	-	-	TGTGCCATCAGTGAGAAACAGCAAGAGACCCAGTACTTC	CAISEKQQETQYF
TRBV12-5	TRBJ2-7	TRBD1	few	TGTGCTAGTGCCCTCGGGGACAGGGGATCAGGGGAGCAGTACTTC	CASALGDRGSGEQYF
TRBV4-1	TRBJ1-2	-	-	TGCGCCAGCAGCCAAGATAGCGGCTTTGTGGCAGGCGTGCCGGATGGCTACACCTTC	CASSQDSGFVAGVPDGYTF
TRBV6-5	TRBJ1-3	-	few	TGTGCCAGCAGTTCAGGGGAATCTGGAAACACCATATATTTT	CASSSGESGNTIYF
TRBV12-3/TRBV12-4	TRBJ2-1	-	-	TGTGCCAGCAATAAACCGGGACCGTCCAGATTCGGCTCCTACAATGAGCAGTTCTTC	CASNKPGPSRFGSYNEQFF
TRBV4-1	TRBJ2-3	TRBD2	-	TGCGCCAGCAGCCAAGAATTAGCGGGGGAAGATACGCAGTATTTT	CASSQELAGEDTQYF
TRBV12-3/TRBV12-4	TRBJ2-5	-	-	TGTGCCAGCCACGGGGGTCAAGAGACCCAGTACTTC	CASHGGQETQYF
TRBV6-6	TRBJ2-5	-	-	TGTGCTATAACACAGGGTTTCCAAGAGACCCAGTACTTC	CAITQGFQETQYF
TRBV13	TRBJ1-2	-	-	TGTGCCAGCAGCTTAGGACAGCGGGGCTACACCTTC	CASSLGQRGYTF
TRBV4-1	TRBJ2-3	TRBD2	-	TGTGCCAGCAGCCATAGTAGCGGGGACACAGATACGCAGTATTTT	CASSHSSGDTDTQYF